This TCR beta chain was retrieved from a study of memory CD4+ T cells and cytomegalovirus serostatus. Sequencing was performed with immunoSEQ multiplex PCR; in TCRdb, only in-frame clones are kept and a portion is missing. The sample holds 40,000 or so clones, about 79% seen once. The sort gate was single viable CD3+CD4+CD8-CD45RO+ cells for memory CD4+ T cells. The V end was cut by 1 base, the J end by 7 bases, with 8 bases between. Germline V gives CDR1 MGHDK, CDR2 SYGVNS. This CDR3 is 13 amino acids long. The sequenced material came from memory CD4+ T cells from blood. The V call is TRBV25-1, the J call TRBJ2-1; D possibly corresponds to TRBD2 (6 bases). The receptor was isolated from an adult in good health and CMV-seronegative. For the CDR3, the DNA is TGTGCCAGCAGTGAATGGGCGGGGAATGAGCAGTTCTTC. As protein: CASSEWAGNEQFF. The variable domain in full, completed from reference TRBV25-1 and TRBJ2-1, reads EADIYQTPRYLVIGTGKKITLECSQTMGHDKMYWYQQDPGMELHLIHYSYGVNSTEKGDLSSESTVSRIRTEHFPLTLESARPSHTSQYLCASSEWAGNEQFFGPGTRLTVL.